This record concerns one T cell receptor (beta chain) sequence. Original analysis: Counts of nucleated cells, estimated from reference gene primer amplification, were obtained. Profiling relied on immunoSEQ multiplex PCR, and the TCRdb table lists in-frame clones only, not all of them. V and J calls and clone size are as listed in that table; D and trimming were resolved from the DNA. Of approximately 300,000 clones detected, approximately 85% appear once; the ten largest clones hold around 4.5%. The data derive from a study of blood T cell repertoires in COVID-19. Study as a whole: From T cells, B-cell-depleted T cells, or PBMCs came the material, which was cDNA or gDNA.

Assignments of participants to cohorts depended upon their own reported clinical history. In germline, CDR1 is SEHNR, CDR2 FQNEAQ (reference sequence). This CDR3 comprises 15 residues. V was clipped by 4 bases and J by 4 bases; unmatched bases: 8. This TCR derives from a young woman who had recovered from COVID-19. The sequencing input was PBMCs or T cells enriched from blood (not recorded which). V gene TRBV7-9 combines with J gene TRBJ1-2, with 8 bases fitting TRBD1. CDR3 sequence (DNA): TGTGCCAGCAGCTCCGGACAGGGTTTCCGCTATGGCTACACCTTC. Its translation: CASSSGQGFRYGYTF.